The next 8 T cell receptor beta chains were all read from a single sample in a study of blood T cell repertoires in COVID-19 (dated by TCRdb to the early 2020s). Receptor libraries were prepared by the immunoSEQ multiplex PCR assay. TCRdb stores this immuneACCESS table with in-frame sequences only. Part of the clones is absent; in the studies checked, under half of the shortfall reflects unresolved V genes, and no reason is known for the rest. The sample contains under 170,000 clones, more than 80% of them found a single time. The ten largest make up under 2.5% of the sample. Sequenced material: peripheral blood. The receptors were sampled from a man between 65 and 79 years old with acute or convalescent COVID-19.

The chain recombines TRBV5-5 with TRBJ2-1; D might be TRBD2 (5 bases). CDR3 length equals 15 residues. The ends were cut back, 3 bases at V and 6 bases at J, with 16 bases in the middle. CDR1 and CDR2 (germline): SGHKS, YYEKEE (reference sequence). CDR3 region: CASSYERTRSNEQFF. CDR3 DNA sequence: TGTGCCAGCAGCTACGAACGTACTAGGTCCAATGAGCAGTTCTTC.

This chain links TRBV20-1 with TRBJ1-6; 7 bases map to TRBD1. CDR3 length equals 13 residues. Germline CDR1 reads DFQATT; CDR2 reads SNEGSKA (reference sequence). The junction had 5 bases not matched to a gene; V was cut back by 3 bases and J by 9 bases. The CDR3 DNA follows: TGCAGTGCTAGTGGGCAGGGGGGTTCACCCCTCCACTTT. Its protein is CSASGQGGSPLHF.

V gene TRBV21-1 combines with J gene TRBJ2-7; the D call of TRBD2 is as the table states it, not checked on the DNA. TRBV21-1 is described as a pseudogene. The CDR3 contains 16 residues. For the CDR3, the DNA is TGTGCCAGCAGCGGCTCCCCCGGGGTCGCGTCCTACGAGCAGTACTTC. Protein: CASSGSPGVASYEQYF.

This chain links TRBV29-1 with TRBJ2-5; possibly TRBD1 for D (6 bases). The germline V gene encodes CDR1 SQVTM and CDR2 ANQGSEA. The V and J ends lost 5 bases and 1 base respectively, with 11 bases between them. The CDR3 is 13 amino acids. Here the CDR3 DNA reads TGCAGCGTTCGAAAGGACAGCCAAGAGACCCAGTACTTC. This sequence encodes CSVRKDSQETQYF.

The rearrangement links TRBV7-8 to TRBJ2-5, with TRBD2 matching 10 bases. V dropped 1 base and J dropped 2; count of bases not matched to a gene: 7. CDR1 and CDR2 (germline): SGHVS, FQNEAQ. There are 17 residues in the CDR3. In nucleotides, the CDR3 is TGTGCCAGCAGCTTAGTTCGAGCGGGGGGGGCTCAAGAGACCCAGTACTTC. This sequence encodes CASSLVRAGGAQETQYF.

The rearrangement links TRBV24-1 to TRBJ1-3; TRBD1 matches at 8 bases. J was trimmed by 4 bases and V by 4 bases; bases with no gene match: 8. From germline, CDR1 is KGHDR and CDR2 SFDVKD. The CDR3 contains 16 residues. The CDR3 reads CATSDGTGGYGNTIYF. The CDR3, as DNA: TGTGCCACCAGTGACGGCACAGGGGGATACGGAAACACCATATATTTT.

The V and J genes are TRBV7-9 and TRBJ1-1, with D perhaps TRBD1 (5 bases). Germline CDR1 is SEHNR and CDR2 is FQNEAQ (reference sequence). This CDR3 region has 15 residues. Trimming shortened V by 2 bases and J by 6 bases, and 16 bases separated the two germline ends. The CDR3 nucleotides read TGTGCCAGCAGCTTATTGTGGGGGGAGTCGGCTGAAGCTTTCTTT. It is translated as CASSLLWGESAEAFF.

The rearrangement joins TRBV6-5 to TRBJ1-2; D might be TRBD1 (5 bases). CDR1 and CDR2 (germline): MNHEY, SVGAGI. CDR3 size: 13 residues. V lost 5 bases, J lost 2 bases, and 9 bases lay in between. The CDR3 DNA reads TGTGCCAGCAGTCCACAGGCCAACTATGGCTACACCTTC. This translates into CASSPQANYGYTF.